These 15 T cell receptor beta chains share one sample of origin, sequenced in a study of T-cell reconstitution after alpha-beta-depleted transplantation in children. For TCRbeta, the library was prepared with unique molecular identifiers. Using its own MiXCR run on the PCR reads, TCRdb lists one record per CDR3 protein. The table lists around 90,000 distinct CDR3 sequences, less than 20% of them singletons. Sequencing used PBMCs, mostly from graft donor cells, obtained 180 days after TCRalphabeta/CD19-depleted stem cell transplant. The receptors were gathered from a male patient under 10 years old who had a stem cell transplant for acute lymphoblastic leukemia, so the T cells may come from the graft donor.

This chain uses TRBV5-1 with TRBJ2-6, with D maybe TRBD1 (6 bases). The CDR3 consists of 15 residues. Germline V gene sequence: CDR1 SGHRS, CDR2 YFSETQ. The germline V and J ends were trimmed by 3 bases and 4 bases, with 11 bases remaining between them. The CDR3 DNA reads TGCGCCAGCAGCTCTACAGGGTCCGGGGCCAACGTCCTGACTTTC. It translates to CASSSTGSGANVLTF.

The V gene is TRBV7-9, the J gene TRBJ2-1; 11 nucleotides agree with TRBD2. CDR3 size: 16 residues. V lost 5 bases, J lost 7 bases, and 10 bases stayed unmatched. Germline loops: CDR1 SEHNR, CDR2 FQNEAQ (reference sequence). CDR3 in DNA: TGTGCCAGCAGCCGAATACTAGCGGGGGCCTTTAATGAGCAGTTCTTC. Its protein is CASSRILAGAFNEQFF.

This clonotype came up a few times. Here the CDR3 reads CASSYPFGDSNTDTQYF. In DNA, the CDR3 is TGTGCCAGCAGCTACCCTTTTGGGGACAGCAACACAGATACGCAGTATTTT. The chain has TRBV7-9 and TRBJ2-3; 7 bases align to TRBD1. V lost 4 bases and J lost 2; bases outside the gene matches: 12. The CDR3 is made up of 17 amino acids. Germline V gives CDR1 SEHNR, CDR2 FQNEAQ (reference sequence). Together with reference TRBV7-9 and TRBJ2-3, the CDR3 gives the full variable domain: DTGVSQNPRHKITKRGQNVTFRCDPISEHNRLYWYRQTLGQGPEFLTYFQNEAQLEKSRLLSDRFSAERPKGSFSTLEIQRTEQGDSAMYLCASSYPFGDSNTDTQYFGPGTRLTVL.

This clonotype was observed once. Sequence at one end of the junction differs from germline and may be a read error. The rearrangement uses TRBV20-1 and TRBJ2-7; the D call may be TRBD1 or TRBD2 (6 bases each). The CDR3 is 17 amino acids. Germline V gene sequence: CDR1 DFQATT, CDR2 SNEGSKA (reference sequence). The CDR3 coding sequence is TGCTGTGCTAGAGAGCGAGGACAGACGGGACTCATATACGAGCAGTACTTC. Amino acids: CCARERGQTGLIYEQYF.

This chain links TRBV6-2 or TRBV6-3 with TRBJ2-1; D could derive from TRBD1 or TRBD2 (7 bases each). The CDR3 length is 13 residues. Trimming took off 10 bases at V and 2 bases at J, with 12 bases between the two ends. Germline-derived CDR1 and CDR2 are MNHEY and SVGEGT. DNA for the CDR3: TGTGCCACAGGGGGGGCGGCCTACAATGAGCAGTTCTTC. It is translated as CATGGAAYNEQFF.

The chain combines TRBV5-1 with TRBJ2-1; TRBD2 might be the D (6 bases). The germline CDR1 and CDR2 sequences are SGHRS and YFSETQ. The CDR3 runs to 15 residues. Trimming cost V 4 bases and J 2 bases, with 13 bases left between them. The CDR3 DNA follows: TGCGCCAGCAGCCCCTCAGGCGGGGCCTACAATGAGCAGTTCTTC. Protein product: CASSPSGGAYNEQFF.

This clonotype was recorded a few times. This rearrangement joins TRBV7-6 to TRBJ2-5; D is uncertain. This CDR3 region has 13 residues. Germline CDR1 SGHVS, CDR2 FNYEAQ. Deletions cut 0 bases from V and 4 bases from J, with 6 bases between. CDR3 nucleotides: TGTGCCAGCAGCTTAGCGCTGCGAGAGACCCAGTACTTC. Its protein product is CASSLALRETQYF. Using reference TRBV7-6 and TRBJ2-5 for the parts outside the CDR3, the full variable domain is GAGVSQSPRYKVTKRGQDVALRCDPISGHVSLYWYRQALGQGPEFLTYFNYEAQQDKSGLPNDRFSAERPEGSISTLTIQRTEQRDSAMYRCASSLALRETQYFGPGTRLLVL.

The rearrangement uses TRBV6-1 and TRBJ2-2, with TRBD1 matching over 8 bases. Losses at the gene ends were 6 bases for V and 6 bases for J; bases not matched to a gene: 9. The CDR3 is 15 residues long. From germline, CDR1 is MNHNS and CDR2 SASEGT. The CDR3 region is CASSLPQGAAGELFF. In nucleotides, the CDR3 is TGTGCCAGCAGCCTCCCCCAGGGGGCCGCCGGGGAGCTGTTTTTT.

This clonotype was counted between two and nine times. This chain links TRBV5-1 with TRBJ2-6, with a tentative D call TRBD1 (6 bases). The germline V and J ends were trimmed by 4 bases and 2 bases, with 13 bases remaining between them. The CDR3 has 16 residues. Germline V gene sequence: CDR1 SGHRS, CDR2 YFSETQ. The CDR3 DNA follows: TGCGCCAGCAGCCGGCAGGGGTTCACTGGGGCCAACGTCCTGACTTTC. Its translation: CASSRQGFTGANVLTF.

This clonotype turned up a few times. The rearrangement links TRBV7-2 to TRBJ2-7; TRBD2 agrees at 7 bases. With V trimmed by 8 bases and J by 6 bases, 10 bases remained unmatched. Germline assignment: CDR1 SGHTA and CDR2 FQGNSA. The CDR3 has 13 amino acids. The CDR3 loop reads CASSRPSGLEQYF. The CDR3 DNA is TGTGCCAGCTCCCGGCCTAGCGGTCTCGAGCAGTACTTC.

This clonotype was picked up a small number of times. The chain uses TRBV5-4 and TRBJ2-2; D perhaps matches TRBD1 (5 bases). Germline V gene data show CDR1 as SGHNT and CDR2 as YYREEE (reference sequence). Between the trimmed V and J ends, which lost 0 bases and 1 base, there was a span of 13 bases. This CDR3 contains 17 residues. CDR3 DNA: TGTGCCAGCAGCTTGGGTGCACAGGCAGGGAACACCGGGGAGCTGTTTTTT. It codes for CASSLGAQAGNTGELFF.

Concerning this clonotype: This clone may be a read error of a much larger clone one base away. The chain joins TRBV12-3 or TRBV12-4 to TRBJ1-3; TRBD1 aligns across 8 bases. The CDR3 covers 12 residues. The CDR3 bases are TGTGCCAGCTCTAAGGGGACAGGACAAGGGGATTTT. Protein sequence: CASSKGTGQGDF.

This clonotype was seen many times. The chain employs TRBV11-2 and TRBJ1-6; D is uncertain. The CDR3 contains 18 residues. Germline CDR1 and CDR2: SGHAT and FQNNGV. Deletions cut 3 bases from V and 0 bases from J, with 15 bases between. This CDR3 is CASSFLAWYSSYNSPLHF. The DNA of the CDR3 is TGTGCCAGCAGCTTTCTTGCATGGTATAGCTCCTATAATTCACCCCTCCACTTT.

A few counts support this clonotype. V gene TRBV6-1 combines with J gene TRBJ2-7; 8 bases align to TRBD1. V was pared by 2 bases and J by 5 bases, with 5 bases of the junction left unmatched. The CDR3 has 14 amino acids. Germline V gene sequence: CDR1 MNHNS, CDR2 SASEGT. CDR3 amino acids: CASSERTGIHEQYF. DNA for the CDR3: TGTGCCAGCAGTGAACGGACAGGGATCCACGAGCAGTACTTC.

The chain links TRBV6-1 to TRBJ2-5; 7 positions agree with TRBD2. V was pared by 3 bases and J by 4 bases, with 5 bases of the junction left unmatched. The CDR3 covers 14 residues. The germline gives CDR1 MNHNS, CDR2 SASEGT. CDR3 sequence: CASSEGTGGETQYF. The CDR3 coding sequence is TGTGCCAGCAGTGAGGGGACGGGGGGAGAGACCCAGTACTTC.